What follows describes a single TCR beta chain. Sequencing was performed with immunoSEQ multiplex PCR; in TCRdb, only in-frame clones are kept and a portion is missing. The sample lists about 38,000 clones; roughly 80% were seen once. CDR1 is SQVTM and CDR2 is ANQGSEA in the germline V gene. With V trimmed by 2 bases and J by 4 bases, 8 bases remained unmatched. The CDR3 is 15 amino acids. Samples of blood were obtained at baseline, on cycle 4 day 1, and on cycle 7 day 1. The data were taken from a study of OX40 agonist ivuxolimab in advanced cancers. Looking at the study overall: The drug used for patients, ivuxolimab, was an agonistic anti-OX40 (CD134) antibody. The mean age was approximately 56 years, ranging from 23 to 79, with more than 70% of participants male.

The sequencing here drew on CD4+ or CD8+ T cells sorted from blood, taken in a trial of the OX40 agonist ivuxolimab. The TCR sequence derives from an adult with an advanced solid tumor such as melanoma, head and neck, liver or kidney cancer. V gene TRBV29-1 combines with J gene TRBJ2-7; 10 positions match TRBD1. The CDR3 bases are TGCAGCGTTGAAAAAACCGGGACAGGGGTATACGAGCAGTACTTC. Translating it yields CSVEKTGTGVYEQYF.